This T cell receptor (beta chain) was found in a study of cytomegalovirus exposure and HLA in healthy donors. Germline values: CDR1 SGHTA, CDR2 FQGNSA. After removal of 5 bases from V and 9 bases from J, the junction contained 6 bases not matched to a gene. This CDR3 region has 14 residues. The PCR had 60 Vbeta and 13 Jbeta primers. Using immunoSEQ multiplex PCR, the repertoire was profiled, and TCRdb retains in-frame clones only, with some absent. The sample has about 150,000 clones; 64% are singletons. The receptor was isolated from a woman in her thirties or forties in good health and CMV-seronegative. The sequencing sample was made of PBMCs. This chain links TRBV7-2 with TRBJ1-6; 8 nucleotides line up with TRBD1. CDR3 residues: CASSHLTGGSPLHF. For the CDR3, the DNA is TGTGCCAGCAGCCACCTAACAGGGGGTTCACCCCTCCACTTT. The variable domain in full, with the rest retrieved from reference TRBV7-2 and TRBJ1-6, is GAGVSQSPSNKVTEKGKDVELRCDPISGHTALYWYRQSLGQGLEFLIYFQGNSAPDKSGLPSDRFSAERTGGSVSTLTIQRTQQEDSAVYLCASSHLTGGSPLHFGNGTRLTVT.